The TCR beta chain under discussion was sequenced for a study of a mutant IDH1 vaccine in newly diagnosed glioma. Study context: Either 4-6 weeks after radiotherapy alone or alongside temozolomide, vaccination was begun. Treated patients, around 60% male and roughly 40% female, averaged about 40 years of age.

TCRdb's table, derived via immunoSEQ multiplex PCR, lists solely in-frame clones and lacks some. The data contain tens of thousands of clones, about 75% of them seen just once; the ten biggest clones take up approximately 5.3%. The CDR3 is 14 amino acids. Trimming stripped 5 bases from V and 11 bases from J, with 21 bases between. Germline loops: CDR1 SGHTA, CDR2 FQGNSA. Sample time point: week 23, last vaccination. Every single dose of the vaccine, 300 ug of mutant IDH1 20-mer peptide, came with topical imiquimod. Comments on this clone: The target antigen is unknown.

The receptor was isolated from a man aged 45 to 65 with glioma. The rearrangement joins TRBV7-2 to TRBJ1-1; a possible D gene is TRBD1 (5 bases). The sequences come from PBMCs, collected from a glioma patient whose treatment included an IDH1 peptide vaccine. The CDR3 reads CASSPQRDSPGAFF. Written as DNA, the CDR3 is TGTGCCAGCAGCCCACAAAGGGACTCCCCAGGGGCTTTCTTT. Together with reference TRBV7-2 and TRBJ1-1, the CDR3 gives the full variable domain: GAGVSQSPSNKVTEKGKDVELRCDPISGHTALYWYRQSLGQGLEFLIYFQGNSAPDKSGLPSDRFSAERTGGSVSTLTIQRTQQEDSAVYLCASSPQRDSPGAFFGQGTRLTVV.